The present T cell receptor (beta chain) was sequenced within a study of blood T cell repertoires in COVID-19 (dated by TCRdb to 2020 to 2022). Notes on the research overall: Collaborator samples came from the United States, Italy and Spain and covered acute and convalescent phases of COVID-19. The dataset comprised deeply sampled blood TCRbeta repertoires from subjects exposed to, actively infected with, or recovered from COVID-19. Nearly every sample came with metadata listing a de-identified subject ID, COVID-19 status, age in years and sex. Where HLA class I and class II types were available, the types were taken from metadata supplied by the sample provider, not from assay-based typing. The repertoires were released in a freely available public database intended as a resource for research on the immune response to SARS-CoV-2. Samples were obtained from the ongoing ImmuneRACE study (first 160 participants) and from roughly 1,300 subjects provided by 6 global collaborators. The prospective study material was composed of cDNA or gDNA derived from T cells, B-cell-depleted T cells, or PBMCs. What the research found in general, with its limitations: Clinical and demographic metadata were provided uncurated, with the amount varying by source and participant.

The germline V gene (reference sequence) gives CDR1 as LNHDA and CDR2 as SQIVND. Trimming costs V 9 bases and J 0 bases, and their ends lie 18 bases apart. The CDR3 covers 15 residues, taking in both the cysteine and the valine. The kept DNA is CDR3 alone, 45 bases in frame from the first base. TCRbeta CDR3 regions were amplified from genomic DNA using the immunoSEQ Assay, a bias-controlled multiplex PCR. Under the source paper's analysis protocol: The number of nucleated cells in each sample was estimated by amplification of reference gene primers within the assay. To quantify the absolute abundance of each unique TCRbeta CDR3 rearrangement, sequence reads were collapsed and filtered. Productive Simpson clonality was computed per sample as the square root of Simpson's diversity index over productive rearrangements. The immuneACCESS repertoire file appears here via TCRdb, limited to in-frame rearrangements. These files lack a portion of the clones; in checked studies, under half of the deficit traces to unresolved V genes, and the cause of the others is not known. D and trimming were read from the DNA, whereas the V and J calls and clone size are those reported in that table. The sample includes roughly 36,000 clones, with 75% to 90% observed a single time. About 24% of the sample goes to the ten largest clones.

A remark on this clone: It has no known antigen specificity. No qualities accompany the bases; no much larger clone lies one base away.

Collaborating institutions collected whole blood in K2EDTA tubes following their own protocols. For TCRbeta analysis, collaborators shipped samples in one of three forms: frozen whole blood, isolated PBMCs, or DNA extracted from either of those sample types. The source is a man aged 45-65 years with active or convalescent COVID-19. Sequencing was performed on peripheral blood. The chain was built from TRBV19 and TRBJ2-7; TRBD1 might be the D gene, on 6 matching bases. The CDR3 here reads CARKLAGACSYEQYV. The nucleotides read TGTGCCAGGAAGTTGGCAGGGGCTTGCTCCTACGAGCAGTACGTC.